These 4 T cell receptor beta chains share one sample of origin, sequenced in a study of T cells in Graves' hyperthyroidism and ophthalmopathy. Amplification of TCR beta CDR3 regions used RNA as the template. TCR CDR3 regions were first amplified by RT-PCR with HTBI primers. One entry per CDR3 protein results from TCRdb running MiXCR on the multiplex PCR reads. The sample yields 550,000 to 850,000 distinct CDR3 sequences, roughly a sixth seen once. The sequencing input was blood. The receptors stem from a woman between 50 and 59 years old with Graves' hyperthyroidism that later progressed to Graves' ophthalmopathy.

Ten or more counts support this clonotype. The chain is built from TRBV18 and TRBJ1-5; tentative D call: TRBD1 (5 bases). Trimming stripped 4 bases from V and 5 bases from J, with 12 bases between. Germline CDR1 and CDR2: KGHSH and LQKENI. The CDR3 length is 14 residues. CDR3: CASSLGDVDQPQHF. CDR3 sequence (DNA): TGTGCCAGCTCACTAGGGGACGTGGATCAGCCCCAGCATTTT.

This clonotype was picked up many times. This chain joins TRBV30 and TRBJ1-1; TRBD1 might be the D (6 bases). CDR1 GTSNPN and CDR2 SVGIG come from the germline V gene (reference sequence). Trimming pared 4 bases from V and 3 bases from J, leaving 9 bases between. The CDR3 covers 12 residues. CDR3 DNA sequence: TGTGCCTGGACGACAGGTTACACTGAAGCTTTCTTT. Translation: CAWTTGYTEAFF.

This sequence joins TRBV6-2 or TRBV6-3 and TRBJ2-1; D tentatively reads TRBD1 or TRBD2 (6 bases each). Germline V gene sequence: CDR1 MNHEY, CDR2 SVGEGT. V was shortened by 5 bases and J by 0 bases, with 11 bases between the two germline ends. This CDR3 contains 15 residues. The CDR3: CASSPGASSYNEQFF. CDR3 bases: TGTGCCAGCAGTCCGGGGGCCTCCTCCTACAATGAGCAGTTCTTC.

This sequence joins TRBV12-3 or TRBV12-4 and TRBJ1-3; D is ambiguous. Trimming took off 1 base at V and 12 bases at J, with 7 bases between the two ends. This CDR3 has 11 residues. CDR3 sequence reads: CASSLGSYIYF. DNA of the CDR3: TGTGCCAGCAGTTTAGGGTCCTACATATATTTT.